Shown below are 14 T cell receptor beta chains from a single sample sequenced in a study of T-cell reconstitution after alpha-beta-depleted transplantation in children. Preparation of the TCRbeta library used unique molecular identifiers. TCRdb called the PCR reads again in MiXCR, with one record for every CDR3 protein. The sample has 500,000 to 650,000 distinct CDR3 sequences; about an eighth are singletons. This material consisted of PBMCs, mostly from graft donor cells, taken 180 days after TCRalphabeta/CD19-depleted stem cell transplant. Receptors originate from a female patient younger than 10 who had a stem cell transplant for aplastic anemia, so the T cells may come from the graft donor.

The V and J genes are TRBV7-6 and TRBJ1-6, with TRBD1 matching over 7 bases. Looked up from germline, CDR1 is SGHVS and CDR2 is FNYEAQ. V lost 4 bases, J lost 6 bases, and 9 bases stayed unmatched. There are 16 residues in the CDR3. CDR3 protein: CASSSNTGTVNSPLHF. Here the CDR3 DNA reads TGTGCCAGCAGCTCAAACACCGGGACAGTTAATTCACCCCTCCACTTT. Drawing the rest from reference TRBV7-6 and TRBJ1-6, the complete variable domain is GAGVSQSPRYKVTKRGQDVALRCDPISGHVSLYWYRQALGQGPEFLTYFNYEAQQDKSGLPNDRFSAERPEGSISTLTIQRTEQRDSAMYRCASSSNTGTVNSPLHFGNGTRLTVT.

This clonotype showed up many times. The chain combines TRBV15 with TRBJ2-7; unclear D gene. Per germline, CDR1 LNHNV and CDR2 YYDKDF (reference sequence). This CDR3 is 14 amino acids long. Trimming cost V 5 bases and J 3 bases, with 14 bases left between them. DNA for the CDR3: TGTGCCACCAGCCTTGGGTTATTGAACTACGAGCAGTACTTC. Translated: CATSLGLLNYEQYF.

Remarks on this clonotype: This could be a read error, since a much larger clone is one nucleotide away. This chain joins TRBV7-3 and TRBJ2-3, with TRBD2 identical over 8 bases. With V trimmed by 0 bases and J by 0 bases, 8 bases remained unmatched. This CDR3 is 18 amino acids long. Germline CDR1 SGHTA, CDR2 FQGTGA. Here the CDR3 reads CASSLTPALAASTDTQYF. CDR3 in DNA: TGTGCCAGCAGCTTAACGCCGGCACTAGCGGCTAGCACAGATACGCAGTATTTT.

This clonotype has just a few counts. The V call is TRBV11-3, the J call TRBJ1-1; possibly TRBD1 for D (5 bases). The ends were cut back, 5 bases at V and 5 bases at J, with 12 bases in the middle. The CDR3 has 13 residues. Germline V gives CDR1 SGHNT, CDR2 YENEEA. This CDR3 is CASSGALGTEAFF. The CDR3 DNA reads as TGTGCCAGCAGCGGGGCCTTGGGAACTGAAGCTTTCTTT.

V gene TRBV11-3 combines with J gene TRBJ2-3, with D maybe TRBD2 (5 bases). The CDR3 spans 12 residues. The V end was cut by 1 base, the J end by 12 bases, with 11 bases between. Germline CDR1 SGHNT, CDR2 YENEEA. Here the CDR3 reads CASSLGEGVQYF. CDR3 DNA sequence: TGTGCCAGCAGCTTAGGCGAGGGAGTTCAGTATTTT.

V usage is TRBV4-3 and J usage is TRBJ1-2, with TRBD1 matching over 9 bases. From germline, CDR1 is LGHNA and CDR2 YSLEER. After removal of 4 bases from V and 8 bases from J, the junction contained 14 bases not matched to a gene. The CDR3 runs to 16 residues. CDR3 region: CASSRTTGGPWAGYTF. The DNA for the CDR3 is TGCGCCAGCAGCCGCACGACAGGGGGTCCCTGGGCGGGCTACACCTTC.

This clonotype was found a few times. The genes are TRBV6-2 or TRBV6-3 and TRBJ2-1; 7 positions agree with TRBD2. With 7 bases clipped from V and 2 bases from J, the junction kept 5 bases outside the gene matches. The CDR3 length is 14 residues. Looked up from germline, CDR1 is MNHEY and CDR2 is SVGEGT. Here the CDR3 reads CASNRAGAYNEQFF. CDR3 nucleotides: TGTGCCAGCAATAGGGCGGGAGCCTACAATGAGCAGTTCTTC.

The genes are TRBV18 and TRBJ2-7; D possibly matches TRBD1 or TRBD2 (5 bases each). The CDR3 sequence is 14 residues long. In germline, CDR1 is KGHSH, CDR2 LQKENI. V dropped 6 bases and J dropped 3 bases, with 15 bases sitting between them. The CDR3, as DNA: TGTGCCAGCTCCCCCGCCGGGACGTACTACGAGCAGTACGTC. Protein: CASSPAGTYYEQYV.

This clonotype was seen a few times. The chain combines TRBV7-6 with TRBJ1-1, with unresolved D. Trimming took 6 bases from V and 4 from J, leaving 12 bases between them. In germline, CDR1 is SGHVS, CDR2 FNYEAQ. The CDR3 contains 13 residues. CDR3 sequence: CASSPYGPTEAFF. The CDR3 bases are TGTGCCAGCAGTCCTTATGGGCCCACTGAAGCTTTCTTT.

This chain uses TRBV2 with TRBJ2-1, with a weak D call TRBD2 (5 bases). Germline CDR1 SNHLY, CDR2 FYNNEI. There are 12 residues in the CDR3. V lost 5 bases and J 9 bases, leaving 11 bases between the germline ends. CDR3 nucleotides: TGTGCCAGCAGTTCACTAGAGAGTGAGCAGTTCTTC. This gives the protein CASSSLESEQFF.

This chain connects TRBV12-3 or TRBV12-4 to TRBJ2-1; tentatively, D is TRBD1 (6 bases). CDR3 size: 14 residues. V lost 7 bases and J 2 bases, leaving 12 bases between the germline ends. CDR3 loop: CASNEQGAYNEQFF. For the CDR3, the DNA is TGTGCCAGCAACGAACAGGGTGCCTACAATGAGCAGTTCTTC.

This CDR3 reads CASSFAQEDTEAFF. CDR3 sequence (DNA): TGTGCCAGCAGCTTCGCCCAGGAGGACACTGAAGCTTTCTTT. The J gene is TRBJ1-1, the V gene TRBV7-9; no reliable D call. Germline CDR1 is SEHNR and CDR2 is FQNEAQ (reference sequence). The V gene lost 3 bases and the J gene lost 3 bases, with 11 bases spanning the gap. The CDR3 covers 14 residues.

With regard to this clonotype: Germline is not matched at one junction end, which may reflect a read error. The V and J genes are TRBV28 and TRBJ2-7; 7 bases match TRBD1. The CDR3 runs 14 residues. Germline CDR1 MDHEN, CDR2 SYDVKM. The CDR3 sequence is CASSLGTVVYERYF. CDR3 bases: TGTGCCAGCAGTTTAGGGACAGTGGTCTACGAGCGGTACTTC.

The V and J genes are TRBV27 and TRBJ2-3; 9 bases are a match to TRBD2. J gave up 6 bases and V 9 bases, and 10 bases lay outside the gene matches. Germline-derived CDR1 and CDR2 are MNHEY and SMNVEV (reference sequence). This CDR3 is 14 amino acids long. The DNA of the CDR3 is TGTGCCAGTTCGTACGCGGGAGGGCCGGATACGCAGTATTTT. Protein product: CASSYAGGPDTQYF.